This entry lists 18 T cell receptor beta chains sequenced from one sample in a study of T-cell reconstitution after alpha-beta-depleted transplantation in children. TCRbeta library construction was performed incorporating unique molecular identifiers. Each CDR3 protein is one row after TCRdb ran MiXCR on the PCR reads. Among roughly 350,000 distinct CDR3 sequences listed, around 16% were seen once. Sequenced material: PBMCs, mostly from graft donor cells, taken 360 days after TCRalphabeta/CD19-depleted stem cell transplant. The receptors were gathered from a male patient under 10 years old who had a stem cell transplant for acute lymphoblastic leukemia, so the T cells may come from the graft donor.

As DNA, the CDR3 is TGTGCCAGCAGTTTGGCCCCCGGGACGGGGAATCAGCCCCAGCATTTT. Encoded protein: CASSLAPGTGNQPQHF. This rearrangement joins TRBV12-3 or TRBV12-4 to TRBJ1-5, with D maybe TRBD1 (5 bases). Deletions cut 3 bases from V and 4 bases from J, with 16 bases between. The length of the CDR3 is 16 residues.

This clonotype has just a few counts. The V gene is TRBV7-9, the J gene TRBJ2-3; 11 bases are a match to TRBD1. The junction had 0 bases not matched to a gene; V was cut back by 5 bases and J by 5 bases. Per germline, CDR1 SEHNR and CDR2 FQNEAQ (reference sequence). The CDR3 is 13 amino acids. The chain's CDR3 is CASSGTGGDTQYF. The DNA for the CDR3 is TGTGCCAGCAGCGGGACAGGGGGAGATACGCAGTATTTT.

This clonotype showed up just a few times. The CDR3: CASSIGALNTEAFF. CDR3 nucleotide sequence: TGTGCCAGTAGTATAGGGGCGTTGAACACTGAAGCTTTCTTT. The genes are TRBV19 and TRBJ1-1; D remains unclear. The CDR3 runs to 14 residues. The V gene's germline CDR1 is LNHDA and CDR2 SQIVND (reference sequence). V dropped 1 base and J dropped 0 bases, with 6 bases sitting between them.

This rearrangement joins TRBV5-5 to TRBJ2-3, with a weak D call TRBD2 (5 bases). Germline V gene sequence: CDR1 SGHKS, CDR2 YYEKEE (reference sequence). V was cut by 0 bases and J by 4 bases, with 15 bases left in between. The CDR3 is 16 amino acids. CDR3 sequence (DNA): TGTGCCAGCAGCTTGGAGGACTTCCCTTGGGCAGATACGCAGTATTTT. It codes for CASSLEDFPWADTQYF.

V gene TRBV4-3 combines with J gene TRBJ2-1; D might be TRBD1 (6 bases). Looked up from germline, CDR1 is LGHNA and CDR2 is YSLEER. The CDR3 covers 16 residues. The V gene lost 1 base and the J gene lost 3 bases, with 13 bases spanning the gap. The CDR3 nucleotides are TGCGCCAGCAGCCAAGCTAGGACAGTGATCTACAATGAGCAGTTCTTC. Amino acids: CASSQARTVIYNEQFF.

This clonotype came up a few times. In DNA form, the CDR3 reads TGTGCCAGCAGGGACGCCTTAGAGGATACGCAGTATTTT. Its translation is CASRDALEDTQYF. The chain has TRBV7-9 and TRBJ2-3; no firm D call. The V gene lost 6 bases and the J gene lost 6 bases, with 13 bases spanning the gap. This CDR3 region has 13 residues. Per germline, CDR1 SEHNR and CDR2 FQNEAQ (reference sequence).

The chain joins TRBV12-3 or TRBV12-4 to TRBJ2-2, with TRBD2 identical over 8 bases. The CDR3 runs to 15 residues. The trim removed 5 bases at V and 5 bases at J, leaving 7 bases unmatched. Written as DNA, the CDR3 is TGTGCCAGCAGTGCGGGGGCGGGAGGAACCGGGGAGCTGTTTTTT. Its protein is CASSAGAGGTGELFF.

Only a few counts were recorded for this clonotype. The J gene is TRBJ2-1, the V gene TRBV6-2 or TRBV6-3; TRBD1 agrees at 8 bases. CDR1 MNHEY and CDR2 SVGEGT come from the germline V gene. V trimming: 6 bases; J trimming: 6 bases; junction bases outside the gene matches: 7. This CDR3 has 14 amino acids. CDR3 DNA: TGTGCCAGCAGCCTGACAGGGGTAATCAATGAGCAGTTCTTC. It is translated as CASSLTGVINEQFF.

This chain links TRBV5-1 with TRBJ2-7; D not certain. In germline, CDR1 is SGHRS, CDR2 YFSETQ. With 2 bases removed from V and 0 bases from J, the gap between germline ends came to 6 bases. There are 13 residues in the CDR3. CDR3 coding DNA: TGCGCCAGCAGCTTCGGCTACTCCTACGAGCAGTACTTC. This gives the protein CASSFGYSYEQYF.

This clonotype was picked up many times. This rearrangement joins TRBV9 to TRBJ2-3; D may be TRBD1 or TRBD2 (5 bases each). The germline gives CDR1 SGDLS, CDR2 YYNGEE. With 3 bases removed from V and 4 bases from J, the gap between germline ends came to 6 bases. The CDR3 runs to 12 residues. As DNA, the CDR3 is TGTGCCAGCAGCGGAGGGGCAGATACGCAGTATTTT. It encodes CASSGGADTQYF.

The genes are TRBV20-1 and TRBJ1-3; no firm D call. CDR1 and CDR2 from the germline V gene are DFQATT and SNEGSKA (reference sequence). Trimming stripped 0 bases from V and 0 bases from J, with 12 bases between. The CDR3 length is 16 residues. As DNA, the CDR3 is TGCAGTGCTAGAGATTCGAAAAGCCTCTCTGGAAACACCATATATTTT. Its protein product is CSARDSKSLSGNTIYF.

The V and J genes are TRBV6-2 or TRBV6-3 and TRBJ1-1; 8 bases map to TRBD1. The J segment lost 0 bases and the V segment lost 2 bases, leaving 8 bases of the junction unmatched. The CDR3 covers 17 residues. Germline V CDR1 and CDR2: MNHEY, SVGEGT. CDR3 sequence reads: CASSYDSGQGLNTEAFF. The DNA for the CDR3 is TGTGCCAGCAGTTACGATTCCGGACAGGGCCTGAACACTGAAGCTTTCTTT.

The chain combines TRBV29-1 with TRBJ2-1; 9 positions agree with TRBD1. Germline lookup yields CDR1 SQVTM and CDR2 ANQGSEA. The CDR3 is 16 amino acids. V dropped 3 bases and J dropped 0; count of bases not matched to a gene: 6. The CDR3 DNA is TGCAGCGTTGAGGGACAGGGTCAAAACTCCTACAATGAGCAGTTCTTC. It codes for CSVEGQGQNSYNEQFF.

This clonotype showed up many times. This rearrangement joins TRBV10-3 to TRBJ1-3; TRBD1 matches at 7 bases. With 4 bases clipped from V and 4 bases from J, the junction kept 4 bases outside the gene matches. The germline CDR1 and CDR2 sequences are ENHRY and SYGVKD. There are 14 residues in the CDR3. The CDR3 spells CAISATDRGNTIYF. The CDR3 nucleotides read TGTGCCATCAGTGCGACGGACAGGGGAAACACCATATATTTT.

This clonotype was seen more than once but under ten times. The chain joins TRBV20-1 to TRBJ1-5; 7 nucleotides line up with TRBD1. CDR1 is DFQATT and CDR2 is SNEGSKA in the germline V gene (reference sequence). Trimming at V came to 5 bases and at J to 7 bases, leaving 8 bases not matched to a gene. There are 13 residues in the CDR3. DNA of the CDR3: TGCAGTGCTCGACAGGGAGGGTGGCAGCCCCAGCATTTT. Translation: CSARQGGWQPQHF.

There are a few counts of this clonotype. This chain uses TRBV7-8 with TRBJ1-6, with unresolved D. CDR1 and CDR2 from the germline V gene are SGHVS and FQNEAQ. V was pared by 2 bases and J by 2 bases, with 7 bases between. This CDR3 region has 15 residues. Here the CDR3 reads CASSLPGTYNSPLHF. The CDR3 region has the DNA TGTGCCAGCAGCTTACCCGGGACCTATAATTCACCCCTCCACTTT.

The genes are TRBV12-3 or TRBV12-4 and TRBJ1-4, with 8 positions matching TRBD1. CDR3 length: 16 residues. J gave up 7 bases and V 0 bases, and 7 bases lay outside the gene matches. The CDR3: CASSLATGAKSEKLFF. CDR3 bases: TGTGCCAGCAGTTTAGCGACAGGGGCGAAGAGTGAAAAACTGTTTTTT.

In its sample, this clonotype was seen a few times. The V gene is TRBV25-1, the J gene TRBJ1-1; D ambiguous. Germline V gives CDR1 MGHDK, CDR2 SYGVNS. The CDR3 has 15 amino acids. V dropped 4 bases and J dropped 3 bases, with 15 bases sitting between them. The CDR3, as DNA: TGTGCCAGCAGTGCCGCGGGTACCGAGGACACTGAAGCTTTCTTT. The encoded protein is CASSAAGTEDTEAFF.